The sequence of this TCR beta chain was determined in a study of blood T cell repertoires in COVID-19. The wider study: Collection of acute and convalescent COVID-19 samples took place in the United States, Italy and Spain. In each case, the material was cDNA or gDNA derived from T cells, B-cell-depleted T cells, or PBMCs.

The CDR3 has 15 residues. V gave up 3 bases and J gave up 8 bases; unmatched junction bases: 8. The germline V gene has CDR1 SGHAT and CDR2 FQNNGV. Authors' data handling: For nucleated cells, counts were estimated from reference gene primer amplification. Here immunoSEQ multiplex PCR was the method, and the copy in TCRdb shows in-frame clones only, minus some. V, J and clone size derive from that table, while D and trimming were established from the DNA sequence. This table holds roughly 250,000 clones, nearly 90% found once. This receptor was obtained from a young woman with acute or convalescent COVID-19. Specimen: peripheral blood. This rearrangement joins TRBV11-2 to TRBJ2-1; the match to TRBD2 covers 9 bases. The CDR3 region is CASSFAGGPVYEQFF. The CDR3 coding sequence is TGTGCCAGCAGCTTTGCGGGAGGGCCTGTTTATGAGCAGTTCTTC.